This TCR beta chain was retrieved from a study of PD-1 blockade in classical Hodgkin lymphoma. Overall study findings and caveats: The study found that TCR diversity rose significantly by C4D1 in CD4+ but not CD8+ cells. For complete responders, baseline diversity was comparable to that of newly diagnosed patients. Later analyses included only patients treated at least 1 year post-ASCT.

Every patient had relapsed following autologous stem cell transplantation, and cohorts differed in brentuximab vedotin exposure. About this clone itself: Its antigen is still unknown.

Repertoires were generated with immunoSEQ multiplex PCR, while TCRdb's copy carries only in-frame clones and drops some. The sample consists of 19,000 or so clones, around 75% of them appearing once. The clonotype originates from a human donor with classical Hodgkin lymphoma. The sequences come from peripheral blood mononuclear cells (PBMCs), collected at baseline.

The CDR3 reads CASSQEDYEQYF. The CDR3 DNA reads TGTGCCAGCAGCCAGGAGGACTACGAGCAGTACTTC. The chain is built from TRBV6-5 and TRBJ2-7; TRBD2 might be the D (5 bases). Germline lookup yields CDR1 MNHEY and CDR2 SVGAGI. The CDR3 has 12 residues. Trimming stripped 6 bases from V and 3 bases from J, with 9 bases between.